The 12 T cell receptor beta chains presented below share a single source sample, sequenced in a study of T cells in Graves' hyperthyroidism and ophthalmopathy. Amplified TCR beta CDR3 regions came from RNA transcripts. The study used the HTBI primer set for a first-round RT-PCR of the TCR CDR3. TCRdb fed the multiplex PCR reads into MiXCR, producing one record per CDR3 protein. This sample has nearly 600,000 distinct CDR3 sequences, with approximately 15% found just once. Sequenced sample: blood. The receptors derive from a woman younger than 35 with Graves' ophthalmopathy.

The chain carries TRBV27 and TRBJ2-1, with TRBD2 matching over 11 bases. J was trimmed by 7 bases and V by 5 bases; bases with no gene match: 16. The CDR3 covers 18 residues. CDR1 is MNHEY and CDR2 is SMNVEV in the germline V gene (reference sequence). CDR3 loop: CASSPSALAASGGNEQFF. CDR3 DNA: TGTGCCAGCAGTCCTTCCGCCCTGGCGGCTAGCGGGGGGAATGAGCAGTTCTTC.

This clonotype was recorded at least ten times. The chain has TRBV27 and TRBJ2-7; 10 bases align to TRBD2. V shed 5 bases and J 3 bases; nucleotides not matched to a gene: 7. This CDR3 has 15 amino acids. Germline V gene sequence: CDR1 MNHEY, CDR2 SMNVEV (reference sequence). The DNA of the CDR3 is TGTGCCAGCAGTAAAACTAGCGGGATTATCTACGAGCAGTACTTC. Translating gives CASSKTSGIIYEQYF.

This clonotype was seen ten or more times. This chain connects TRBV7-6 to TRBJ2-3; D is unclear. CDR1 and CDR2 from the germline V gene are SGHVS and FNYEAQ. The CDR3 length is 16 residues. V lost 2 bases to trimming and J lost 3 bases, with 15 bases between them. The CDR3 DNA reads as TGTGCCAGCAGCTTAAGGGCGGATGATGTGACAGATACGCAGTATTTT. Its protein product is CASSLRADDVTDTQYF.

This clonotype was counted many times. The chain recombines TRBV12-3 or TRBV12-4 with TRBJ1-5; weak D call: TRBD1 (5 bases). V was pared by 0 bases and J by 7 bases, with 7 bases between. This CDR3 is built from 13 residues. The DNA for the CDR3 is TGTGCCAGCAGTTTAGCGGAGGGGCAGCCCCAGCATTTT. Translation: CASSLAEGQPQHF.

This clonotype was counted between two and nine times. The chain carries TRBV30 and TRBJ2-5; 7 bases line up with TRBD1. Germline values: CDR1 GTSNPN, CDR2 SVGIG (reference sequence). The CDR3 consists of 13 residues. The J segment lost 2 bases and the V segment lost 2 bases, leaving 2 bases of the junction unmatched. Here the CDR3 DNA reads TGTGCCTGGAGTAGGGACAGTCAAGAGACCCAGTACTTC. This codes for CAWSRDSQETQYF.

CDR3 nucleotide sequence: TGTGCCAGCAGGGCTAGCGGGAGGGGGAGCTCTGGAAACACCATATATTTT. It encodes CASRASGRGSSGNTIYF. The J gene is TRBJ1-3, the V gene TRBV6-2 or TRBV6-3; a possible D gene is TRBD1 (6 bases). CDR1 is MNHEY, CDR2 SVGEGT, per germline. Between the trimmed V and J ends, which lost 6 bases and 0 bases, there was a span of 18 bases. This CDR3 is built from 17 residues.

This clonotype turned up a few times. The chain has TRBV3-1 and TRBJ2-6, with D perhaps matching TRBD1 (6 bases). The CDR3 totals 17 residues. From germline, CDR1 is LGHDT and CDR2 YNNKEL (reference sequence). V lost 2 bases, J lost 3 bases, and 14 bases lay in between. CDR3 coding DNA: TGTGCCAGCAGCCAATTGGCAGGGGTAGATGGGGCCAACGTCCTGACTTTC. This sequence encodes CASSQLAGVDGANVLTF.

The chain has TRBV30 and TRBJ1-1; weak D call: TRBD1 (6 bases). CDR3 length: 21 residues. The germline gives CDR1 GTSNPN, CDR2 SVGIG (reference sequence). Trimming pared 0 bases from V and 3 bases from J, leaving 32 bases between. The CDR3 region is CAWSVRPRWDRGRGVDTEAFF. As DNA, the CDR3 is TGTGCCTGGAGTGTACGCCCGCGCTGGGATAGAGGAAGGGGGGTGGACACTGAAGCTTTCTTT.

Turning to this clonotype: One base away lies a much larger clone, so this may be a sequencing read error. This chain connects TRBV20-1 to TRBJ1-2; 8 bases fit TRBD1. Germline CDR1 reads DFQATT; CDR2 reads SNEGSKA (reference sequence). The junction had 10 bases not matched to a gene; V was cut back by 2 bases and J by 8 bases. The CDR3 spans 14 residues. DNA for the CDR3: TGCAGTGCTAGAAGTGCGACAGGGGCTTGGGGCTACACCTTC. It specifies CSARSATGAWGYTF.

The V gene is TRBV10-3, the J gene TRBJ2-2; 8 nucleotides agree with TRBD1. The CDR3 totals 16 residues. V shed 6 bases and J 3 bases; nucleotides not matched to a gene: 9. Looked up from germline, CDR1 is ENHRY and CDR2 is SYGVKD. The CDR3, as DNA: TGTGCCATCAGGGCTACAGGGGGATCGGACACCGGGGAGCTGTTTTTT. Amino acid sequence: CAIRATGGSDTGELFF.

The table lists this clonotype with many counts. The chain has TRBV27 and TRBJ2-6; TRBD2 matches at 12 bases. There are 18 residues in the CDR3. Germline CDR1 MNHEY, CDR2 SMNVEV (reference sequence). The junction had 6 bases not matched to a gene; V was cut back by 5 bases and J by 1 base. The CDR3 sequence: CASSLVGLAGSGANVLTF. As DNA, the CDR3 is TGTGCCAGCAGTCTAGTCGGACTAGCGGGATCTGGGGCCAACGTCCTGACTTTC.

This clonotype was seen a few times. The rearrangement links TRBV4-1 to TRBJ1-1, with 8 bases fitting TRBD1. The CDR3 is 15 residues long. CDR1 MGHRA and CDR2 YSYEKL come from the germline V gene. Unmatched junction bases numbered 6, after V lost 6 bases and J lost 0 bases. This CDR3 is CASRRTGPMNTEAFF. Written as DNA, the CDR3 is TGCGCCAGCAGACGGACAGGGCCCATGAACACTGAAGCTTTCTTT.